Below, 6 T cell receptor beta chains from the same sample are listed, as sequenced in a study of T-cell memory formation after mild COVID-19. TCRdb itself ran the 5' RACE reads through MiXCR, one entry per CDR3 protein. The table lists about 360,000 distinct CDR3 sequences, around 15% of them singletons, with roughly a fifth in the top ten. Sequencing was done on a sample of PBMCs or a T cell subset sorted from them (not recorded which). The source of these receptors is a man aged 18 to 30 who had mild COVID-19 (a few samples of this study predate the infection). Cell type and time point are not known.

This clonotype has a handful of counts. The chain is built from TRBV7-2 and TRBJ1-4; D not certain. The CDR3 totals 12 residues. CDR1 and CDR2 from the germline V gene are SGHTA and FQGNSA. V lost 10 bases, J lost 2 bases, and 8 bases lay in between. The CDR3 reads CATRRTNEKLFF. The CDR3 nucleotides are TGTGCCACCCGACGGACTAATGAAAAACTGTTTTTT.

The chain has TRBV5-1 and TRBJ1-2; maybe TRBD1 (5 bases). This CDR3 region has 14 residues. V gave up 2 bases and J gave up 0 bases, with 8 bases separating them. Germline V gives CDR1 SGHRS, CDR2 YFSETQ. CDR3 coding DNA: TGCGCCAGCAGCTTAGGGGCCTCTAACTATGGCTACACCTTC. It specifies CASSLGASNYGYTF.

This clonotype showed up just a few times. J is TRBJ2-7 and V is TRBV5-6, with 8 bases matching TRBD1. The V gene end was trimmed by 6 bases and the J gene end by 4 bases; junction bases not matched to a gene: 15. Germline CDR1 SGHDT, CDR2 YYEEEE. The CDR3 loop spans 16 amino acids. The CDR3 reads CASTSTTGEVLYEQYF. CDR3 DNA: TGTGCCAGCACCTCAACGACAGGGGAAGTGTTGTACGAGCAGTACTTC. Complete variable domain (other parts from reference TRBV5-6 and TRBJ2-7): DAGVTQSPTHLIKTRGQQVTLRCSPKSGHDTVSWYQQALGQGPQFIFQYYEEEERQRGNFPDRFSGHQFPNYSSELNVNALLLGDSALYLCASTSTTGEVLYEQYFGPGTRLTVT.

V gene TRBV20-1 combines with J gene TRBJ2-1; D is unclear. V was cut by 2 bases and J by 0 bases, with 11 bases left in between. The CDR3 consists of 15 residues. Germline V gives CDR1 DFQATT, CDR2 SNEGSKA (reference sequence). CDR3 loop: CSARSIPSSYNEQFF. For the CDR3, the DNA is TGCAGTGCTAGATCGATTCCGAGCTCCTACAATGAGCAGTTCTTC.

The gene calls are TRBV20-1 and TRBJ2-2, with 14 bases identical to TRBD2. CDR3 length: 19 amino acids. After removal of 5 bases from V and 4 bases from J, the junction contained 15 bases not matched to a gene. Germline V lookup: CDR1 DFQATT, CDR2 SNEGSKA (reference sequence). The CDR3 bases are TGCAGTGCTGAGAGACTAGCGGGGGGGCCCGATGTAGGCACCGGGGAGCTGTTTTTT. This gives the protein CSAERLAGGPDVGTGELFF.

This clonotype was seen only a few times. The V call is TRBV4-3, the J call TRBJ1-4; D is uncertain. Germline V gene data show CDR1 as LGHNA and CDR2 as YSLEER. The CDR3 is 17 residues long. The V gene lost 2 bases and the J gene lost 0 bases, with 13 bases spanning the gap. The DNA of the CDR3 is TGCGCCAGCAGCCAACCCATACACCGTGCAACTAATGAAAAACTGTTTTTT. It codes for CASSQPIHRATNEKLFF.